This TCR beta chain came from a study of T cells after yellow fever vaccination (dated by TCRdb to the late 2010s). In terms of the full investigation: Libraries from fractions with low cell numbers were prepared with the SMART-Seq v4 Ultra Low Input RNA kit. Blood was collected at multiple timepoints before and after primary and secondary immunization, and bulk PBMC replicates and cell subsets were isolated. To follow T-cell clones before and after primary and booster YFV17D yellow fever vaccination, bulk TCR alpha and beta repertoires were sequenced over time. Two healthy male donors, one aged 18 to 29 and one aged 30 to 40 years, made up the cohort. Summary of the overall study and its limitations: After the booster, most of the clones that had expanded following primary vaccination were detected again (96% of CD4 and roughly 90% of CD8), which suggests that memory was broadly maintained. Computational filtering was needed because FACS-sorted repertoires could contain abundant contaminating clonotypes from the bulk population. The secondary T-cell response was weaker than the primary response but faster, peaking on day 5 instead of day 15. Only two donors were included in the study, so the extent to which the findings can be generalized is limited. A small fraction of clonotypes appeared in both the CD4 and CD8 compartments, likely as a result of convergent recombination.

The treatment or condition label, read with the paper, signifies: live attenuated yellow fever vaccine strain. A standard Ficoll-Paque protocol was used to isolate PBMCs from peripheral blood. Dynabeads CD4 and CD8 positive selection kits were used to isolate the CD4 and CD8 T-cell fractions. TriZol was used to extract RNA from bulk PBMCs, CD4 and CD8 fractions, and dextramer-positive and dextramer-negative fractions. TCRdb records Illumina NovaSeq 6000 as the sequencer. TCR cDNA was synthesized by 5'RACE template switching, which introduced a universal primer site and unique molecular identifiers. Priming of cDNA synthesis was performed from both the TCR alpha and TCR beta constant segments. Two PCR steps were used to amplify libraries, with sample barcodes and sequencing adapters being added in the second step. Sequencing of the libraries was done on either Illumina HiSeq 2500 (2x100 bp) or NovaSeq (2x150 bp). Per the source publication's procedure: Demultiplexing of reads and collapsing into UMI consensus sequences were performed with MIGEC, and V(D)J alignment was carried out with MiXCR. Vaccine-responding clonotypes were identified with edgeR using replicate PBMC samples, with FDR below 0.01 and a log2 fold change above 5 up to day 15 being required. Each bulk clonotype received a CD4 or CD8 identity based on whether the sequenced CD4 or CD8 repertoire contained that clonotype at higher abundance. The raw public reads went through TCRdb reprocessing: fastp at Q25, MiXCR clone calling, in-frame beta chains kept. Each entry merges the rows of one CDR3 protein and shows their most common DNA and genes. The V and J calls, along with clone size, are taken from TCRdb and not from the paper's own processing. This sample lists 150,000 to 200,000 distinct CDR3 sequences; roughly 9% were detected once. The ten largest clones add up to about a third of the sample.

This clonotype was counted between two and nine times. The specificity of this receptor is unknown. It has no much larger one-base neighbor in the sample; base qualities were not kept. The specimen was CD8+ T cells sorted from PBMCs, collected 45 days after the yellow fever booster vaccination. This receptor was identified in a young man who received the YFV17D yellow fever vaccine.

The CDR3 region: CASSAPSGFQFF. The base sequence is TGTGCCAGCAGCGCTCCCTCGGGTTTCCAGTTCTTC. The chain is assembled from TRBV7-6 and TRBJ2-1, with no confidently assigned D gene. Trimming at the junction amounts to 5 bases on V and 13 bases on J, and the germline ends lie 15 bases apart. CDR1 and CDR2 were assigned from the germline V gene as SGHVS and FNYEAQ. The CDR3 runs 12 residues from the cysteine to the phenylalanine. Kept here is only the CDR3 DNA, which spans 36 bases and is read in frame from base 1.